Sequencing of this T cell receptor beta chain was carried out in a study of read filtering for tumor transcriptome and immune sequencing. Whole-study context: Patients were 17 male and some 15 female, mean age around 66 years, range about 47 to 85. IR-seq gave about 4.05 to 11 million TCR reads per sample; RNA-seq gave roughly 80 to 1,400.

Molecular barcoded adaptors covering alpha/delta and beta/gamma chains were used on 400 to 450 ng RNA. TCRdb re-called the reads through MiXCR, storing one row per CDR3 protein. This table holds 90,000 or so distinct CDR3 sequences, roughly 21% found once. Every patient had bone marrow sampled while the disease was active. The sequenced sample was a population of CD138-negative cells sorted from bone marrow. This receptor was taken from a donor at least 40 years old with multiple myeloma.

CDR3 protein: CASSLSRGVTQYF. The DNA for the CDR3 is TGTGCCAGCAGTTTATCCCGTGGTGTTACGCAGTATTTT. The chain carries TRBV27 and TRBJ2-3; D not resolved. Germline V gene sequence: CDR1 MNHEY, CDR2 SMNVEV (reference sequence). The CDR3 covers 13 residues. The V gene lost 0 bases and the J gene lost 8 bases, with 9 bases spanning the gap.